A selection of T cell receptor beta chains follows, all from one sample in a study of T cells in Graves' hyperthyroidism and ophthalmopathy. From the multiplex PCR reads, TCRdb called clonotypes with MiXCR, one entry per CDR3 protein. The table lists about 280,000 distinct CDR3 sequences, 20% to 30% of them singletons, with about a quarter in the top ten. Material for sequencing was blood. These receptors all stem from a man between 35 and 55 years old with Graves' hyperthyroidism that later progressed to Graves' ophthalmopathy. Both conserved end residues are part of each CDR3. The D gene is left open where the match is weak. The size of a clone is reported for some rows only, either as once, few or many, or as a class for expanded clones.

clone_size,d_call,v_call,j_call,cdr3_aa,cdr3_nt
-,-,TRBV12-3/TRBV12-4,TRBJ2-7,CASSFPTGKGSYEQYF,TGTGCCAGCAGTTTTCCCACAGGGAAGGGCTCCTACGAGCAGTACTTC
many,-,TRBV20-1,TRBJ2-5,CSARGPLGAETQYF,TGCAGTGCTAGAGGGCCACTAGGGGCAGAGACCCAGTACTTC
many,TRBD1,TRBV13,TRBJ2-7,CASSLSGTASYEQYF,TGTGCCAGCAGCCTATCCGGGACAGCCTCCTACGAGCAGTACTTC
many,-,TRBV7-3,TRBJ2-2,CASSYHSDGGTGELFF,TGTGCCAGCAGCTACCACAGCGACGGGGGCACCGGGGAGCTGTTTTTT
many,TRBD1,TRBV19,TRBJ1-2,CASRVKTGPNYGYTF,TGTGCCAGTAGGGTAAAGACAGGGCCTAACTATGGCTACACCTTC
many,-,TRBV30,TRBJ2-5,CAWSVLGTPGETQYF,TGTGCCTGGAGTGTACTCGGGACACCCGGGGAGACCCAGTACTTC
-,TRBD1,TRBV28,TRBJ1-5,CASSPTGGYHQPQHF,TGTGCCAGCAGTCCAACAGGGGGGTATCATCAGCCCCAGCATTTT
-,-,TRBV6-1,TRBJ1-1,CATLQVSPNTEAFF,TGTGCCACCCTCCAAGTATCGCCGAACACTGAAGCTTTCTTT
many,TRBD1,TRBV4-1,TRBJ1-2,CASSQQGADGYTF,TGCGCCAGCAGCCAACAGGGGGCCGATGGCTACACCTTC
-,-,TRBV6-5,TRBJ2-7,CASSYSRDKLSYEQYF,TGTGCCAGCAGTTACTCGAGGGACAAACTCTCCTACGAGCAGTACTTC
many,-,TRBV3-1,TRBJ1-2,CASSHGEGNYGYTF,TGTGCCAGCAGCCATGGGGAGGGTAACTATGGCTACACCTTC
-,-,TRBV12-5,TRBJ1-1,CASGTGVGAEAFF,TGTGCAAGCGGGACGGGGGTAGGAGCTGAAGCTTTCTTT
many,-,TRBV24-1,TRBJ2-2,CATSGTMDTGELFF,TGTGCCACCAGCGGGACAATGGACACCGGGGAGCTGTTTTTT
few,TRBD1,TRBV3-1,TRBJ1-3,CASSPIQGAGNTIYF,TGTGCCAGCAGTCCTATACAGGGGGCTGGAAACACCATATATTTT
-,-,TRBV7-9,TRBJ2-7,CASSSANYEQYF,TGTGCCAGCAGCTCCGCAAACTACGAGCAGTACTTC
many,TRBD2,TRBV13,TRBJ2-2,CASSDSTSGRRTGELFF,TGTGCCAGCAGCGACTCTACTAGCGGGAGACGAACCGGGGAGCTGTTTTTT
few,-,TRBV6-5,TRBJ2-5,CASSYSTGGGETQYF,TGTGCCAGCAGTTACTCGACGGGGGGCGGAGAGACCCAGTACTTC
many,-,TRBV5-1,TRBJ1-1,CASSLVGVTEAFF,TGTGCCAGCAGCTTGGTTGGGGTTACTGAAGCTTTCTTT
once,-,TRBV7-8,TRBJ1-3,CASSLVIGNTIYF,TGTGCCAGCAGCTTAGTTATTGGAAACACCATATATTTT
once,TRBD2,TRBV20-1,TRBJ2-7,CSARDTLREATYEQYF,TGCAGTGCTAGAGATACCCTCCGGGAGGCCACCTACGAGCAGTACTTC
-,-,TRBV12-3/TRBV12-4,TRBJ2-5,CASSRWGTPQETQYF,TGTGCCAGTAGCCGGTGGGGGACCCCACAGGAGACCCAGTACTTC
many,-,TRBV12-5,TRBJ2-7,CASGSSTPPLNF,TGTGCTAGTGGTTCCTCAACCCCTCCCCTAAACTTC
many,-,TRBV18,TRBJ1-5,CASSPGTGRNQPQHF,TGTGCCAGCTCACCCGGGACCGGGCGAAATCAGCCCCAGCATTTT
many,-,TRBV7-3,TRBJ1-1,CASSLIGGTQAFF,TGTGCCAGCAGCCTCATAGGGGGGACCCAAGCTTTCTTT
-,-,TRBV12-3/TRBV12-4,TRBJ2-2,CASSLFTGTGELFF,TGTGCCAGCAGTTTATTCACGGGAACCGGGGAGCTGTTTTTT
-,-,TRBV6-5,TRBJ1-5,CASSYIVRGGNQPQHF,TGTGCCAGCAGTTACATTGTCAGGGGAGGCAATCAGCCCCAGCATTTT
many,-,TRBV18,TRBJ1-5,CASSSGQRGNQPQHF,TGTGCCAGCTCATCTGGACAGCGGGGCAATCAGCCCCAGCATTTT
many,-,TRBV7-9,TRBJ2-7,CASSSWGSLSYEQYF,TGTGCCAGCAGCTCCTGGGGAAGCCTCTCCTACGAGCAGTACTTC
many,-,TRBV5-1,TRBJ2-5,CASLLSGAIQETQYF,TGCGCCAGCTTATTATCGGGAGCGATCCAAGAGACCCAGTACTTC
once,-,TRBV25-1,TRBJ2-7,CASTPRYGSYEQYF,TGTGCCAGCACCCCACGGTACGGTTCCTACGAGCAGTACTTC
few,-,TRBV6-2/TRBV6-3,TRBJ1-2,CASSNRDTHGYTF,TGTGCCAGCAGTAACCGGGACACACATGGCTACACCTTC
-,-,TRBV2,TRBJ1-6,CATKGGLGSPLHF,TGTGCCACCAAAGGGGGGCTCGGTTCACCCCTCCACTTT
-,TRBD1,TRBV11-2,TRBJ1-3,CASSYLQGASSGNTIYF,TGTGCCAGCAGCTATTTACAGGGGGCCTCCTCTGGAAACACCATATATTTT
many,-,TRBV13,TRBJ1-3,CASQNRDTRESSGNTIYF,TGTGCCAGCCAGAACCGGGACACAAGAGAGAGCTCTGGAAACACCATATATTTT
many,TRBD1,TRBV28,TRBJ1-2,CASSPSDRGWAYTF,TGTGCCAGCAGTCCGTCGGACAGGGGCTGGGCGTACACCTTC
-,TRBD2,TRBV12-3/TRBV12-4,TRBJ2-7,CASSPGTSGNHYEQYF,TGTGCCAGCAGCCCGGGGACTAGCGGGAACCACTACGAGCAGTACTTC
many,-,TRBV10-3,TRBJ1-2,CAIRREYGTSYGYTF,TGTGCCATCAGGCGGGAATACGGGACAAGTTATGGCTACACCTTC
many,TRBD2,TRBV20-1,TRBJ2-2,CSARGTSGSLTGELFF,TGCAGTGCTAGAGGGACTAGCGGGAGCCTTACCGGGGAGCTGTTTTTT
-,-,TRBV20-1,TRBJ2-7,CSASQGSGALAYEQYF,TGCAGTGCTAGTCAAGGATCGGGTGCCCTTGCGTACGAGCAGTACTTC
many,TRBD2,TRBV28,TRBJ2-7,CASSLFAGDAYEQYF,TGTGCCAGCAGTTTATTTGCGGGAGATGCTTACGAGCAGTACTTC
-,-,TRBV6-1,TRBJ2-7,CASSELGRSYEQYF,TGTGCCAGCAGCGAGTTGGGGAGATCCTACGAGCAGTACTTC
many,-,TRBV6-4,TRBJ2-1,CASRGGPRYEQFF,TGTGCCAGCCGTGGAGGGCCGCGGTATGAGCAGTTCTTC
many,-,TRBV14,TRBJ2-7,CASSPTGRGLGEQYF,TGTGCCAGCAGCCCTACGGGGCGGGGTCTCGGCGAGCAGTACTTC
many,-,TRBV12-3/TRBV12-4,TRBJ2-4,CASSPRQEKNIQYF,TGTGCCAGCAGTCCACGACAGGAGAAAAACATTCAGTACTTC
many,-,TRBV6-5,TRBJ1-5,CASSRLSRTLGVNQPQHF,TGTGCCAGCAGCCGGTTGTCCAGGACACTGGGGGTCAATCAGCCCCAGCATTTT
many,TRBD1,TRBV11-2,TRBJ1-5,CASSLGGTGVQPQHF,TGTGCCAGCAGCTTAGGGGGGACAGGGGTGCAACCCCAGCATTTT
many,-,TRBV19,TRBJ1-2,CASRKDGYYGYTF,TGTGCCAGTAGAAAAGACGGATACTATGGCTACACCTTC
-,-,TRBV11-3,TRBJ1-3,CASSPSLTSGNTIYF,TGTGCCAGCAGCCCAAGTTTGACGTCTGGAAACACCATATATTTT
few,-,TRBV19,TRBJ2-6,CASSKTASGANVLTF,TGTGCCAGTAGTAAAACAGCCTCTGGGGCCAACGTCCTGACTTTC
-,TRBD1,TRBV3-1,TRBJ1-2,CASSQRGQGGYTF,TGTGCCAGCAGCCAAAGGGGACAGGGTGGCTACACCTTC
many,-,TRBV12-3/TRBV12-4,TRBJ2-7,CASSLTHSYYEQYF,TGTGCCAGCAGTTTAACTCATTCCTACTACGAGCAGTACTTC
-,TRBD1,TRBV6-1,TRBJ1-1,CASRPRDRIQAFF,TGTGCCAGCAGGCCAAGGGACAGAATTCAGGCTTTCTTT
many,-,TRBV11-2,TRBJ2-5,CASSPLEHRYQETQYF,TGTGCCAGCAGCCCCCTCGAACACAGATACCAAGAGACCCAGTACTTC
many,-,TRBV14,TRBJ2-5,CASSQEYSLQETQYF,TGTGCCAGCAGCCAAGAGTACAGCCTCCAAGAGACCCAGTACTTC
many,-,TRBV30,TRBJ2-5,CAWSVGNQETQYF,TGTGCCTGGAGTGTAGGGAACCAAGAGACCCAGTACTTC
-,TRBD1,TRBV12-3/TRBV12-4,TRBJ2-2,CASSFSGGNTGELFF,TGTGCCAGCAGTTTTTCAGGGGGCAACACCGGGGAGCTGTTTTTT
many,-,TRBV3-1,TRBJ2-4,CASLGAKNIQYF,TGTGCCAGCTTGGGAGCCAAAAACATTCAGTACTTC
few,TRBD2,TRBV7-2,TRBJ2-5,CASSLGLAGGRETQYF,TGTGCCAGCAGTTTAGGACTAGCGGGAGGCCGAGAGACCCAGTACTTC
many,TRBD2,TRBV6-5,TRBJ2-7,CASSYSSSGSSYEQYF,TGTGCCAGCAGTTACTCGAGTAGCGGGAGCTCCTACGAGCAGTACTTC